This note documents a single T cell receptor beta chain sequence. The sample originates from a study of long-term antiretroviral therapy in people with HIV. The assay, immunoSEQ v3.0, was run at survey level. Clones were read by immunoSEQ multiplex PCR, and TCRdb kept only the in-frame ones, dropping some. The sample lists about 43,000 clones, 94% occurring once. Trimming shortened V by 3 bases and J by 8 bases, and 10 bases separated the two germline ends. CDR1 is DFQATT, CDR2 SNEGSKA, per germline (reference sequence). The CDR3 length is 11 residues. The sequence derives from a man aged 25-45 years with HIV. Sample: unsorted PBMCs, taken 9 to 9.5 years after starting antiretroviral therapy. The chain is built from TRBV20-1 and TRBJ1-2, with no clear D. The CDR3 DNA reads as TGCAGTGCTAGGATACTCGGGGGCTACACCTTC. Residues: CSARILGGYTF.